This T cell receptor (beta chain) was captured in a study of OX40 agonist ivuxolimab in advanced cancers. There are 16 residues in the CDR3. The V and J ends lost 1 base and 2 bases, in that order; junction bases with no gene match: 8. In germline, CDR1 is SGHDT, CDR2 YYEEEE. Libraries were prepared by immunoSEQ multiplex PCR; TCRdb keeps only in-frame clonotypes and omits some of them. The data contain over 80,000 clones, 84% of them singletons. This clonotype was sampled from an adult with an advanced solid tumor such as melanoma, head and neck, liver or kidney cancer. The rearrangement joins TRBV5-6 to TRBJ2-5, with TRBD1 matching over 7 bases. The input for sequencing was CD4+ or CD8+ T cells sorted from blood, taken in a trial of the OX40 agonist ivuxolimab. Here the CDR3 DNA reads TGTGCCAGCAGCTTGAGTGGGGCCAGGGGGCAAGAGACCCAGTACTTC. Its translation is CASSLSGARGQETQYF.